The T cell receptor beta chain under discussion was sequenced for a study of PD-1 blockade in classical Hodgkin lymphoma. The time point is: cycle 4 day 1 (C4D1), after 6 weeks of nivolumab. The patients all showed relapse after autologous stem cell transplantation, while their brentuximab vedotin exposure varied. Classification of best responses gave complete response, partial response or progressive disease. Concerning this clone: The antigen is not known.

Assay: immunoSEQ multiplex PCR; the TCRdb copy retains only in-frame clones and omits some. The sample includes some 100,000 clones, about 92% seen only once; the top ten take roughly 2%. V was clipped by 4 bases and J by 4 bases; unmatched bases: 7. Germline assignment: CDR1 MDHEN and CDR2 SYDVKM. The CDR3 totals 15 residues. Study-wide findings and caveats: Diversity similar to that of newly diagnosed patients was seen at baseline in complete responders. Whatever underlies the repertoire differences (possibly disease activity or prior therapy) remains undefined. Significant TCR diversity gains by C4D1 occurred in CD4+ but not CD8+ cells.

This chain joins TRBV28 and TRBJ2-7; 10 bases align to TRBD1. Sequencing was performed on peripheral blood mononuclear cells (PBMCs), taken before the fourth cycle of nivolumab. This clonotype was obtained from a human donor with classical Hodgkin lymphoma. The CDR3 spells CASSYSRDRGYEQYF. The CDR3 coding sequence is TGTGCCAGCAGTTACTCCCGGGACAGGGGATACGAGCAGTACTTC.